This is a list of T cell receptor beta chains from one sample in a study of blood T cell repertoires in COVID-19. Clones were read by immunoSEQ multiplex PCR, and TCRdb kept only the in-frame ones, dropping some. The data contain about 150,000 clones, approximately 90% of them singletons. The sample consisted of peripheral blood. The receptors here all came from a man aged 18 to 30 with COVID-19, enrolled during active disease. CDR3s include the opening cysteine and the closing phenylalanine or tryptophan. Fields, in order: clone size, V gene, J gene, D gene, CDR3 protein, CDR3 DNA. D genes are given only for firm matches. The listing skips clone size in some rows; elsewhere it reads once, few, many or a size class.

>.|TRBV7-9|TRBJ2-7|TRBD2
CASSLYSQRGAYEQYF
TGTGCCAGCAGCTTATACTCCCAGCGGGGCGCCTACGAGCAGTACTTC
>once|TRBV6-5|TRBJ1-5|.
CASRAHSYSNQPQHF
TGTGCCAGCAGAGCCCACAGTTATAGCAATCAGCCCCAGCATTTT
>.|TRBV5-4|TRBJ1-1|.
CASSLFSQGRTEAFF
TGTGCCAGCAGCTTGTTTTCCCAGGGGAGAACTGAAGCTTTCTTT
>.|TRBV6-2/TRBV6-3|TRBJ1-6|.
CASSFARNNSPLHF
TGTGCCAGCAGTTTCGCCAGAAATAATTCACCCCTCCACTTT
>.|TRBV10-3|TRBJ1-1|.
CAISEWPGRQNTEAFF
TGTGCCATCAGTGAATGGCCAGGGCGGCAGAACACTGAAGCTTTCTTT
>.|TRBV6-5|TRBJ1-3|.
CASSSGPGNTIYF
TGTGCCAGCAGTTCTGGGCCTGGAAACACCATATATTTT
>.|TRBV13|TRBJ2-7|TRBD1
CASSLGTGVYEQYF
TGTGCCAGCAGCTTAGGGACAGGGGTCTACGAGCAGTACTTC
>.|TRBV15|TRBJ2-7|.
CATSRDRLVGEQYF
TGTGCCACCAGCAGAGATCGACTAGTGGGCGAGCAGTACTTC
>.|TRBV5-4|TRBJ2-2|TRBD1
CASSPGDRGPNTGELFF
TGTGCCAGCAGCCCAGGGGACAGGGGCCCCAACACCGGGGAGCTGTTTTTT
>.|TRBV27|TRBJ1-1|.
CASSLSRGGTEAFF
TGTGCCAGCAGTTTATCGAGGGGAGGAACTGAAGCTTTCTTT
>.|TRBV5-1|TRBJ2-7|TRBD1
CASSLGGQGYEQYF
TGCGCCAGCAGCCTGGGTGGACAGGGATACGAGCAGTACTTC
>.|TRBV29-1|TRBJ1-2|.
CSVEDQGQGYTF
TGCAGCGTTGAAGATCAGGGCCAGGGCTACACCTTC
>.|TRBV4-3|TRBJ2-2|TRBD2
CASSQETLGGAGELFF
TGCGCCAGCAGCCAAGAAACGTTGGGGGGGGCCGGGGAGCTGTTTTTT
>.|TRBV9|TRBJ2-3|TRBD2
CASSVTLAVSTDTQYF
TGTGCCAGCAGCGTAACTCTAGCGGTTAGCACAGATACGCAGTATTTT
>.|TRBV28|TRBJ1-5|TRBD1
CASRPRDSLPQHF
TGTGCCAGCAGACCCCGGGACAGCTTGCCCCAGCATTTT
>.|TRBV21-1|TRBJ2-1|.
CATPATHTYNEQFF
TGTGCCACCCCAGCGACTCATACCTACAATGAGCAGTTCTTC
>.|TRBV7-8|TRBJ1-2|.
CASSDRRGGAGNYGYTF
TGTGCCAGCAGCGACCGGAGGGGGGGCGCAGGGAACTATGGCTACACCTTC
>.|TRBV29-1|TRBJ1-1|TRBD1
CSASTGGGTEAFF
TGCAGCGCCTCGACAGGGGGCGGTACTGAAGCTTTCTTT
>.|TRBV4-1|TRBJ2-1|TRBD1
CASSPAPGQDYNEQFF
TGCGCCAGCAGCCCGGCCCCGGGACAGGATTACAATGAGCAGTTCTTC
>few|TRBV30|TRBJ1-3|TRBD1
CAWTLGQFSGNTIYF
TGTGCCTGGACGTTGGGACAGTTCTCTGGAAACACCATATATTTT
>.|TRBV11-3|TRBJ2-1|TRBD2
CASSFLAGNEQFF
TGTGCCAGCAGCTTTCTAGCGGGCAATGAGCAGTTCTTC
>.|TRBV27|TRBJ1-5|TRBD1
CASSPGQANQPQHF
TGTGCCAGCAGTCCCGGACAGGCGAATCAGCCCCAGCATTTT
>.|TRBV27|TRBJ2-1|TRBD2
CASSLAGGAYNEQFF
TGTGCCAGCAGTTTGGCGGGGGGCGCCTACAATGAGCAGTTCTTC
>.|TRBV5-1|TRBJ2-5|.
CASSSGFGQMYQETQYF
TGCGCCAGCAGCTCGGGATTCGGACAGATGTACCAAGAGACCCAGTACTTC
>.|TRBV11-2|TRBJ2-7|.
CASSLPGGAEQYF
TGTGCCAGCAGCTTGCCTGGCGGGGCGGAGCAGTACTTC
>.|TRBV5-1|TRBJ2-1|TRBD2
CASSDGLAGGLEQFF
TGCGCCAGCAGCGACGGACTAGCGGGAGGTCTTGAGCAGTTCTTC
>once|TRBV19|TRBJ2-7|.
CASSIGHSYEQYF
TGTGCCAGTAGTATTGGTCATAGCTACGAGCAGTACTTC
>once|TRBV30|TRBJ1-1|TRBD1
CAWRGQGRAFF
TGTGCCTGGAGGGGACAGGGTCGGGCTTTCTTT
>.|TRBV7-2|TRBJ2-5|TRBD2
CASSPFEIAGLSGETQYF
TGTGCCAGCAGCCCTTTTGAAATAGCGGGATTATCGGGAGAGACCCAGTACTTC
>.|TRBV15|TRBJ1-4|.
CATSRLPPVVRDKLLF
TGTGCCACCAGCAGACTCCCACCGGTCGTTAGGGACAAACTGCTTTTT
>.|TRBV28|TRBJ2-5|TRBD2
CASSLVTSGKETQYF
TGTGCCAGCAGTTTAGTGACTAGCGGGAAAGAGACCCAGTACTTC
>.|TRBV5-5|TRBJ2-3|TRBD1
CASSEGQVIPDTQYF
TGTGCCAGCAGCGAGGGACAGGTAATACCAGATACGCAGTATTTT
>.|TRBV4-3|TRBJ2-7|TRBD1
CASSQERGQSYEQYF
TGCGCCAGCAGCCAAGAAAGGGGACAGTCCTACGAGCAGTACTTC
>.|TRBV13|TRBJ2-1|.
CASSLGRATAGHEQFF
TGTGCCAGCAGCTTAGGCAGGGCCACAGCGGGCCATGAGCAGTTCTTC
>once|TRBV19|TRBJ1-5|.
CASSMQGTGQPQHF
TGTGCCAGTAGTATGCAGGGTACCGGCCAGCCCCAGCATTTT
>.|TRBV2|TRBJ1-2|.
CASSDHGNYGYTF
TGTGCCAGCAGTGACCACGGTAACTATGGCTACACCTTC
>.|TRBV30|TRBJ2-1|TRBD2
CAWSSGGVYNEQFF
TGTGCCTGGTCTAGCGGGGGCGTCTACAATGAGCAGTTCTTC
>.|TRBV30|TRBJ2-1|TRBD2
CAWTSGLSYNEQFF
TGTGCCTGGACTAGCGGACTCTCCTACAATGAGCAGTTCTTC
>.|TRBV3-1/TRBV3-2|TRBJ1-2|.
CASSQDRRGAYGYTF
TGTGCCAGCAGCCAAGATCGTAGGGGTGCCTATGGCTACACCTTC